The TCR beta chain under discussion was sequenced for a study of T cell changes during pregnancy in multiple sclerosis. Trimming removed 1 base from V and 0 bases from J; junction bases left unmatched: 9. The CDR3 loop spans 18 amino acids. Germline CDR1 and CDR2: SEHNR and FQNEAQ (reference sequence). Here immunoSEQ multiplex PCR was the method, and the copy in TCRdb shows in-frame clones only, minus some. This table holds approximately 61,000 clones, approximately 88% found once. This receptor was obtained from a female donor with multiple sclerosis, enrolled in a pregnancy study. The rearrangement links TRBV7-9 to TRBJ2-1, with 7 bases lining up with TRBD1. The sequencing here drew on peripheral blood, taken in the first trimester of pregnancy. DNA for the CDR3: TGTGCCAGCAGCTTAGACAGGGGTCCCGAATCCTCCTACAATGAGCAGTTCTTC. Translating gives CASSLDRGPESSYNEQFF.